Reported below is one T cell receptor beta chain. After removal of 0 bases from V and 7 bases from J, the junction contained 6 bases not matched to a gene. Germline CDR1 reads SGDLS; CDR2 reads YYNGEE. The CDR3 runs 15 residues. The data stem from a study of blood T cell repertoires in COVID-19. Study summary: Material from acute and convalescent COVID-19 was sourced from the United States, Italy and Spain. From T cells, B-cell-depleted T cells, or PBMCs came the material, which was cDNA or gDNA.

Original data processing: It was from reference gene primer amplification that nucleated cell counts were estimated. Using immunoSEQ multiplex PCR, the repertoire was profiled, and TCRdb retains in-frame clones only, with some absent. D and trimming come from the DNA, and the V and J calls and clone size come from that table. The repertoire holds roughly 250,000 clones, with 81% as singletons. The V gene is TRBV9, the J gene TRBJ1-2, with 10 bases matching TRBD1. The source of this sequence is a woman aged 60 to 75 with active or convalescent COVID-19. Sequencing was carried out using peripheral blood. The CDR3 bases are TGTGCCAGCAGCGTAGAGGGGACAGGGGTTATTGGCTACACCTTC. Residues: CASSVEGTGVIGYTF.